These 27 T cell receptor beta chains share one sample of origin, sequenced in a study of blood T cell repertoires in COVID-19. This table comes from immunoSEQ multiplex PCR, and its TCRdb copy is limited to in-frame clones, with some not included. The repertoire holds tens of thousands of clones, 75% to 90% seen once, with 27% in the top ten. The sequenced sample consisted of peripheral blood. These receptors came from a man aged 50 to 60 with active or convalescent COVID-19.

The chain combines TRBV5-4 with TRBJ2-5; 15 nucleotides line up with TRBD2. The V gene end was trimmed by 4 bases and the J gene end by 5 bases; junction bases not matched to a gene: 6. Germline-derived CDR1 and CDR2 are SGHNT and YYREEE (reference sequence). This CDR3 has 16 amino acids. The CDR3 region has the DNA TGTGCCAGCAGCCCCGGACTAGCGGGAGGGTCGGAGACCCAGTACTTC. This translates into CASSPGLAGGSETQYF.

The gene calls are TRBV5-1 and TRBJ2-7; 9 positions agree with TRBD1. Germline V gene lookup returns CDR1 SGHRS and CDR2 YFSETQ. The CDR3 runs to 14 residues. Trimming removed 4 bases from V and 4 bases from J; junction bases left unmatched: 6. This chain's CDR3 is CASSPGTGLYEQYF. CDR3 bases: TGCGCCAGCAGCCCCGGGACAGGGCTGTACGAGCAGTACTTC.

This rearrangement joins TRBV28 to TRBJ2-3, with 10 bases that match TRBD2. The ends lost 5 bases at V and 4 bases at J; junction bases unmatched: 12. CDR1 is MDHEN and CDR2 is SYDVKM in the germline V gene. The length of the CDR3 is 17 residues. CDR3 protein: CASSLPGEREGPDTQYF. The CDR3 bases are TGTGCCAGCAGTCTTCCCGGGGAGCGGGAGGGCCCAGATACGCAGTATTTT.

The CDR3 reads CASSKQQGSTEAFF. CDR3 in DNA: TGTGCCAGTAGTAAGCAACAGGGGAGCACTGAAGCTTTCTTT. The gene calls are TRBV19 and TRBJ1-1; 7 bases are shared with TRBD1. CDR3 length: 14 amino acids. Unmatched junction bases numbered 6, after V lost 4 bases and J lost 4 bases. Germline lookup yields CDR1 LNHDA and CDR2 SQIVND (reference sequence).

The chain uses TRBV5-4 and TRBJ1-1, with D perhaps TRBD1 (6 bases). The CDR3 length is 15 residues. Trimming pared 2 bases from V and 7 bases from J, leaving 18 bases between. CDR1 SGHNT and CDR2 YYREEE come from the germline V gene (reference sequence). The CDR3 region is CASSLFSVGAGEAFF. The CDR3 DNA follows: TGTGCCAGCAGCTTATTTTCAGTGGGGGCCGGTGAAGCTTTCTTT.

The chain couples TRBV10-3 to TRBJ2-2; D unresolved. Germline-derived CDR1 and CDR2 are ENHRY and SYGVKD. The V end lost 0 bases, the J end lost 5 bases, and 7 bases lay between the germline ends. The CDR3 runs to 14 residues. The CDR3, as DNA: TGTGCCATCAGTGAGTCAACCGGGACCGGGGAGCTGTTTTTT. This codes for CAISESTGTGELFF.

The chain has TRBV2 and TRBJ2-5; maybe TRBD1 (6 bases). The germline CDR1 and CDR2 sequences are SNHLY and FYNNEI. V lost 6 bases and J 1 base, leaving 18 bases between the germline ends. The CDR3 covers 16 residues. The CDR3 sequence is CASSPPGQTTQETQYF. The CDR3 DNA follows: TGTGCCAGCAGCCCCCCCGGACAGACAACCCAAGAGACCCAGTACTTC.

The chain links TRBV25-1 to TRBJ2-1; 9 bases are a match to TRBD1. CDR1 MGHDK and CDR2 SYGVNS come from the germline V gene. J lost 7 bases, V lost 1 base, and 5 bases had no gene match. The CDR3 has 15 amino acids. Here the CDR3 reads CASSEFGQGINEQFF. The CDR3 DNA follows: TGTGCCAGCAGTGAATTTGGACAGGGGATAAATGAGCAGTTCTTC.

The CDR3 sequence: CASTAGQGARGYTF. CDR3 nucleotides: TGTGCCAGCACCGCTGGACAGGGGGCGCGAGGCTACACCTTC. V gene TRBV6-6 combines with J gene TRBJ1-2, with 11 bases that match TRBD1. Germline lookup yields CDR1 MNHNY and CDR2 SVGAGI (reference sequence). With 7 bases clipped from V and 8 bases from J, the junction kept 9 bases outside the gene matches. CDR3 size: 14 residues.

This clone has only one observation. The V call is TRBV6-5, the J call TRBJ1-2, with 8 bases fitting TRBD1. The CDR3 covers 12 residues. V lost 7 bases to trimming and J lost 7 bases; unmatched junction nucleotides: 5. CDR1 is MNHEY, CDR2 SVGAGI, per germline. The CDR3 coding sequence is TGTGCCAGCAATGGACAGGGAAGTGGCTACACCTTC. Amino acid sequence: CASNGQGSGYTF.

The rearrangement uses TRBV6-2 or TRBV6-3 and TRBJ1-5, with a possible D match to TRBD1 (6 bases). V shed 5 bases and J shed 7 bases, with 24 bases lying between them. This CDR3 region has 17 residues. Germline lookup yields CDR1 MNHEY and CDR2 SVGEGT. CDR3 sequence (DNA): TGTGCCAGCAGTAACTTACCCGTAGGACAGCCACCCCAGCCCCAGCATTTT. It encodes CASSNLPVGQPPQPQHF.

The V call is TRBV14, the J call TRBJ2-3; 9 bases are shared with TRBD2. V trimming: 1 base; J trimming: 1 base; junction bases outside the gene matches: 3. This CDR3 spans 16 amino acids. The germline V gene encodes CDR1 SGHDN and CDR2 FVKESK. The DNA of the CDR3 is TGTGCCAGCAGCCAAGGAGAGCGGGGGGGCACAGATACGCAGTATTTT. It yields the protein CASSQGERGGTDTQYF.

This chain links TRBV7-2 with TRBJ2-5; 9 positions match TRBD1. V was pared by 5 bases and J by 6 bases, with 7 bases of the junction left unmatched. The CDR3 covers 14 residues. CDR1 is SGHTA and CDR2 is FQGNSA in the germline V gene. For the CDR3, the DNA is TGTGCCAGCAGCCCTGGGACAGGGATGAAGACCCAGTACTTC. It specifies CASSPGTGMKTQYF.

V gene TRBV6-6 combines with J gene TRBJ2-5; 9 bases match TRBD2. Germline CDR1 MNHNY, CDR2 SVGAGI (reference sequence). V lost 4 bases and J lost 4; bases outside the gene matches: 7. The CDR3 consists of 15 residues. Here the CDR3 reads CASSWRGGARETQYF. The CDR3 DNA is TGTGCCAGCAGTTGGCGGGGGGGGGCCAGAGAGACCCAGTACTTC.

The chain carries TRBV2 and TRBJ2-5; D might be TRBD2 (6 bases). Germline V gene lookup returns CDR1 SNHLY and CDR2 FYNNEI. The CDR3 runs to 13 residues. V lost 4 bases and J lost 1, with 7 bases in between. The CDR3 protein is CASSVGGQETQYF. The DNA of the CDR3 is TGTGCCAGCAGTGTGGGGGGCCAAGAGACCCAGTACTTC.

DNA for the CDR3: TGTGCCAGCAGCTTGGTTAGGGGTGGCACCGGGGAGCTGTTTTTT. Amino acids: CASSLVRGGTGELFF. V gene TRBV5-5 combines with J gene TRBJ2-2; TRBD1 might be the D (5 bases). Trimming removed 0 bases at V and 4 bases at J, with 10 bases between. CDR1 is SGHKS and CDR2 is YYEKEE in the germline V gene (reference sequence). The CDR3 is 15 amino acids. Combining the CDR3 with reference TRBV5-5 and TRBJ2-2 gives the whole variable domain DAGVTQSPTHLIKTRGQQVTLRCSPISGHKSVSWYQQVLGQGPQFIFQYYEKEERGRGNFPDRFSARQFPNYSSELNVNALLLGDSALYLCASSLVRGGTGELFFGEGSRLTVL.

The chain couples TRBV10-1 to TRBJ1-3; 7 bases are a match to TRBD1. J was trimmed by 0 bases and V by 8 bases; bases with no gene match: 7. This CDR3 is 15 amino acids long. Germline loops: CDR1 WNHNN, CDR2 SYGVQD (reference sequence). The CDR3 protein is CASGLTGDSGNTIYF. In DNA, the CDR3 is TGCGCCAGCGGACTAACAGGGGACTCTGGAAACACCATATATTTT.

This sequence joins TRBV30 and TRBJ2-7, with 8 positions matching TRBD1. The CDR3 length is 16 residues. Germline V CDR1 and CDR2: GTSNPN, SVGIG (reference sequence). The ends lost 2 bases at V and 0 bases at J; junction bases unmatched: 9. Here the CDR3 reads CAWSPRTGFSSYEQYF. CDR3 nucleotide sequence: TGTGCCTGGAGTCCCAGGACAGGGTTCAGCTCCTACGAGCAGTACTTC.

The chain recombines TRBV5-4 with TRBJ1-2; D is possibly TRBD1 (6 bases). Germline V gene sequence: CDR1 SGHNT, CDR2 YYREEE (reference sequence). Trimming cost V 10 bases and J 4 bases, with 17 bases left between them. This CDR3 spans 13 amino acids. CDR3 bases: TGTGCCGGCCGGAACCGGGGGGCCTATGGCTACACCTTC. Translating gives CAGRNRGAYGYTF.

This clone has more than one count but fewer than ten. J is TRBJ2-7 and V is TRBV5-1; D possibly corresponds to TRBD1 (5 bases). CDR1 and CDR2 (germline): SGHRS, YFSETQ. Trimming took off 0 bases at V and 4 bases at J, with 14 bases between the two ends. The CDR3 loop spans 15 amino acids. The CDR3 loop reads CASSLEPTERYEQYF. In DNA form, the CDR3 reads TGCGCCAGCAGCTTGGAACCGACAGAACGTTACGAGCAGTACTTC.

This clone came up a few times. The chain is built from TRBV10-3 and TRBJ1-3; perhaps TRBD1 as D (5 bases). Trimming cost V 6 bases and J 0 bases, with 15 bases left between them. The germline gives CDR1 ENHRY, CDR2 SYGVKD. CDR3 length: 16 amino acids. The CDR3 loop is CAIRTAGGSSGNTIYF. DNA of the CDR3: TGTGCCATCAGGACCGCGGGGGGGAGCTCTGGAAACACCATATATTTT.

The chain combines TRBV29-1 with TRBJ2-7; the match to TRBD1 covers 7 bases. This CDR3 region has 13 residues. CDR1 is SQVTM and CDR2 is ANQGSEA in the germline V gene. Unmatched junction bases numbered 4, after V lost 4 bases and J lost 1 base. DNA of the CDR3: TGCAGCGTTGCAACGACAGGGTCCTACGAGCAGTACTTC. Its translation: CSVATTGSYEQYF.

This sequence joins TRBV9 and TRBJ2-6, with TRBD1 as a possible D gene (6 bases). Trimming removed 3 bases from V and 4 bases from J, with 11 bases in between. Per the germline V gene, CDR1 is SGDLS and CDR2 is YYNGEE. CDR3 size: 15 residues. In DNA, the CDR3 is TGTGCCAGCAGCGACAGGGTTGCCGGGGCCAACGTCCTGACTTTC. Translated, it gives CASSDRVAGANVLTF.

This chain connects TRBV19 to TRBJ2-2, with TRBD1 matching 7 bases. The CDR3 is 15 amino acids. Germline CDR1 LNHDA, CDR2 SQIVND (reference sequence). The junction had 5 bases not matched to a gene; V was cut back by 5 bases and J by 2 bases. For the CDR3, the DNA is TGTGCCAGTAGTCTTAGACAGGGAAACACCGGGGAGCTGTTTTTT. Encoded protein: CASSLRQGNTGELFF.

The rearrangement links TRBV12-5 to TRBJ2-5; D is perhaps TRBD1 (5 bases). Germline V gives CDR1 LGHNT, CDR2 FRNRAP. The length of the CDR3 is 14 residues. V was shortened by 1 base and J by 1 base, with 7 bases between the two germline ends. Written as DNA, the CDR3 is TGTGCTAGTGGTTTGGGGGGCGCCCAAGAGACCCAGTACTTC. Translation: CASGLGGAQETQYF.

This chain connects TRBV18 to TRBJ2-7, with D hard to call. The CDR3 covers 14 residues. Germline CDR1 reads KGHSH; CDR2 reads LQKENI. V gave up 3 bases and J gave up 9 bases, with 18 bases separating them. The CDR3 region has the DNA TGTGCCAGCTCACCTCAAATGAGCGTCGAACGGCAGTACTTC. Protein product: CASSPQMSVERQYF.

This chain links TRBV4-3 with TRBJ2-1; tentative D call: TRBD1 (5 bases). The CDR3 is 16 amino acids. With 3 bases removed from V and 0 bases from J, the gap between germline ends came to 12 bases. Germline CDR1 LGHNA, CDR2 YSLEER. CDR3 residues: CASSHNRFSSYNEQFF. DNA for the CDR3: TGCGCCAGCAGCCATAACAGGTTTTCCTCCTACAATGAGCAGTTCTTC.